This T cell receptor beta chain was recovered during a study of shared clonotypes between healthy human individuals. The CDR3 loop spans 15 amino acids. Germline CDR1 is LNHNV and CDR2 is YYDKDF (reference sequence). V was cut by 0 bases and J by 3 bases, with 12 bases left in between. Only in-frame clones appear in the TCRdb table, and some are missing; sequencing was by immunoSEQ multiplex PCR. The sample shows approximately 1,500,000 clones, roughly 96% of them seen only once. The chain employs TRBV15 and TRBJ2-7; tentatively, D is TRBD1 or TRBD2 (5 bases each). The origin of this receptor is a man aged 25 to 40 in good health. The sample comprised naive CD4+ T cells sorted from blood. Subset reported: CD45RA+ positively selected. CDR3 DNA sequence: TGTGCCACCAGCAGAGAAACCGGGACCCACTACGAGCAGTACTTC. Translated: CATSRETGTHYEQYF.